Following are 30 T cell receptor beta chains from one sample sequenced in a study of blood T cell repertoires in COVID-19. Profiled with immunoSEQ multiplex PCR; TCRdb holds only in-frame clones, not every one. The table shows some 260,000 clones, with 85% to 90% occurring only once. Specimen: PBMCs or T cells enriched from blood (not recorded which). All receptors come from a man between 35 and 55 years old who had recovered from COVID-19.

This chain uses TRBV5-4 with TRBJ2-1; D is perhaps TRBD2 (6 bases). The CDR3 totals 17 residues. Germline values: CDR1 SGHNT, CDR2 YYREEE (reference sequence). V was clipped by 0 bases and J by 1 base, with 14 bases between them. The CDR3 coding sequence is TGTGCCAGCAGCTTGGCCTCAGGAGGGGAGTCCTACAATGAGCAGTTCTTC. Encoded protein: CASSLASGGESYNEQFF.

V and J are TRBV7-9 and TRBJ1-6; perhaps TRBD1 as D (5 bases). Looked up from germline, CDR1 is SEHNR and CDR2 is FQNEAQ (reference sequence). Trimming shortened V by 5 bases and J by 6 bases, and 14 bases separated the two germline ends. The CDR3 extends over 15 amino acids. The CDR3 sequence: CASSTGGRINSPLHF. The DNA of the CDR3 is TGTGCCAGCAGCACCGGGGGGAGAATTAATTCACCCCTCCACTTT.

The rearrangement links TRBV4-1 to TRBJ2-3; D is unresolved. The CDR3 covers 13 residues. Germline values: CDR1 MGHRA, CDR2 YSYEKL. The V end lost 3 bases, the J end lost 3 bases, and 7 bases lay between the germline ends. The CDR3 loop is CASSQFHTDTQYF. The CDR3 region has the DNA TGCGCCAGCAGCCAGTTCCATACAGATACGCAGTATTTT.

On this clone: In the same sample, other DNA sequences code for this CDR3. The chain couples TRBV5-1 to TRBJ2-3, with 13 positions matching TRBD2. Germline lookup yields CDR1 SGHRS and CDR2 YFSETQ. J gave up 6 bases and V 3 bases, and 4 bases lay outside the gene matches. The CDR3 contains 15 residues. DNA for the CDR3: TGCGCCAGCAGCTCTGGACTAGCGGGGGCGGATACGCAGTATTTT. It encodes CASSSGLAGADTQYF.

The chain carries TRBV5-1 and TRBJ1-1, with a possible D match to TRBD1 (5 bases). CDR3 length equals 16 residues. Germline-derived CDR1 and CDR2 are SGHRS and YFSETQ. Trimming pared 4 bases from V and 6 bases from J, leaving 22 bases between. The CDR3 protein is CASSGAAQRGLAEAFF. The DNA for the CDR3 is TGCGCCAGCAGCGGAGCCGCGCAGCGGGGCCTGGCTGAAGCTTTCTTT. The entire variable domain, with the rest obtained from reference TRBV5-1 and TRBJ1-1, is as follows: KAGVTQTPRYLIKTRGQQVTLSCSPISGHRSVSWYQQTPGQGLQFLFEYFSETQRNKGNFPGRFSGRQFSNSRSEMNVSTLELGDSALYLCASSGAAQRGLAEAFFGQGTRLTVV.

The CDR3 region is CASSAAGAGHTNEQFF. The CDR3 DNA sequence: TGTGCCAGCAGCGCCGCTGGAGCGGGGCATACCAATGAGCAGTTCTTC. This sequence joins TRBV2 and TRBJ2-1; 7 nucleotides match TRBD2. With V trimmed by 6 bases and J by 6 bases, 14 bases remained unmatched. This CDR3 is 16 amino acids long. Germline loops: CDR1 SNHLY, CDR2 FYNNEI.

In its sample, this clone was seen once. This chain links TRBV12-3 or TRBV12-4 with TRBJ2-4, with D perhaps TRBD2 (5 bases). The CDR3 has 13 residues. Trimming pared 4 bases from V and 9 bases from J, leaving 13 bases between. CDR3 loop: CASSSGSVSIQYF. Here the CDR3 DNA reads TGTGCCAGCAGTTCGGGGTCCGTCAGCATTCAGTACTTC.

The chain couples TRBV7-9 to TRBJ2-1; D remains unclear. CDR1 and CDR2 (germline): SEHNR, FQNEAQ (reference sequence). The CDR3 covers 15 residues. Trimming took off 7 bases at V and 3 bases at J, with 16 bases between the two ends. In DNA, the CDR3 is TGTGCCAGCACCCACCCGTCAGAGGTCTACAATGAGCAGTTCTTC. It translates to CASTHPSEVYNEQFF.

The chain employs TRBV6-1 and TRBJ1-2; D is undetermined. There are 13 residues in the CDR3. Trimming took off 6 bases at V and 4 bases at J, with 12 bases between the two ends. Germline values: CDR1 MNHNS, CDR2 SASEGT. CDR3 DNA: TGTGCCAGCAGCCCATGGCCCAGCTATGGCTACACCTTC. Its protein product is CASSPWPSYGYTF.

Here the CDR3 reads CASSSRTSGRGTDTQYF. DNA of the CDR3: TGTGCCAGCAGCTCCCGGACTAGCGGGAGAGGAACAGATACGCAGTATTTT. This chain links TRBV9 with TRBJ2-3, with 13 bases aligning to TRBD2. The trim removed 4 bases at V and 3 bases at J, leaving 8 bases unmatched. Germline loops: CDR1 SGDLS, CDR2 YYNGEE. The CDR3 spans 17 residues.

The rearrangement joins TRBV15 to TRBJ2-1; D is possibly TRBD1 (6 bases). V lost 5 bases, J lost 7 bases, and 15 bases lay in between. The CDR3 runs 14 residues. CDR1 LNHNV and CDR2 YYDKDF come from the germline V gene (reference sequence). CDR3 coding DNA: TGTGCCACCAGCCCTAACAGGGTACCGAATGAGCAGTTCTTC. Translated, it gives CATSPNRVPNEQFF.

The J gene is TRBJ1-6, the V gene TRBV5-1, with 8 nucleotides matching TRBD1. Germline assignment: CDR1 SGHRS and CDR2 YFSETQ. The trim removed 4 bases at V and 10 bases at J, leaving 7 bases unmatched. This CDR3 region has 14 residues. This CDR3 reads CASSPTTGASPLHF. For the CDR3, the DNA is TGCGCCAGCAGCCCAACGACAGGGGCCTCACCCCTCCACTTT.

The chain links TRBV10-3 to TRBJ1-5; 8 bases map to TRBD1. The CDR3 sequence is 15 residues long. V dropped 7 bases and J dropped 3; count of bases not matched to a gene: 8. Germline assignment: CDR1 ENHRY and CDR2 SYGVKD. The CDR3 protein is CAINPGGSNNQPQHF. The DNA for the CDR3 is TGTGCCATCAACCCAGGGGGCAGTAACAATCAGCCCCAGCATTTT.

The CDR3 DNA follows: TGTGCCAGCAGCCTTTACAGAACGAACACTGAAGCTTTCTTT. The encoded protein is CASSLYRTNTEAFF. The chain employs TRBV7-2 and TRBJ1-1; D is undetermined. The CDR3 contains 14 residues. The germline CDR1 and CDR2 sequences are SGHTA and FQGNSA. V was cut by 5 bases and J by 1 base, with 11 bases left in between.

This chain links TRBV7-2 with TRBJ1-3, with 8 bases aligning to TRBD1. The CDR3 runs 15 residues. CDR1 is SGHTA and CDR2 is FQGNSA in the germline V gene. Losses at the gene ends were 6 bases for V and 2 bases for J; bases not matched to a gene: 6. CDR3 region: CASSLDRGTGNTIYF. Here the CDR3 DNA reads TGTGCCAGCAGTCTAGACAGGGGCACTGGAAACACCATATATTTT.

The rearrangement links TRBV7-3 to TRBJ2-1, with 8 bases fitting TRBD1. This CDR3 has 12 residues. V lost 4 bases and J lost 8; bases outside the gene matches: 1. CDR1 and CDR2 from the germline V gene are SGHTA and FQGTGA. The CDR3 DNA reads as TGTGCCAGCAGCTCACAGGGGGATGAGCAGTTCTTC. Translating gives CASSSQGDEQFF.

The genes are TRBV5-1 and TRBJ1-1; 7 bases map to TRBD1. Germline loops: CDR1 SGHRS, CDR2 YFSETQ. The trim removed 3 bases at V and 0 bases at J, leaving 5 bases unmatched. The CDR3 has 15 amino acids. The CDR3 sequence: CASSSGGQLNTEAFF. Written as DNA, the CDR3 is TGCGCCAGCAGCTCAGGGGGGCAGTTGAACACTGAAGCTTTCTTT.

V gene TRBV4-1 combines with J gene TRBJ1-5, with D tentatively TRBD1 (5 bases). Germline assignment: CDR1 MGHRA and CDR2 YSYEKL. This CDR3 has 17 residues. Trimming removed 1 base at V and 0 bases at J, with 13 bases between. The CDR3 sequence: CASSQGGAGYSNQPQHF. CDR3 nucleotides: TGCGCCAGCAGCCAAGGCGGGGCAGGTTATAGCAATCAGCCCCAGCATTTT.

This clone was seen ten or more times. V usage is TRBV28 and J usage is TRBJ1-2, with TRBD1 identical over 7 bases. Germline lookup yields CDR1 MDHEN and CDR2 SYDVKM. The CDR3 has 15 residues. Germline trimming cut 0 bases from V and 3 bases from J; bases unmatched to any gene: 4. CDR3 DNA sequence: TGTGCCAGCAGTTTATGGGGGACAGAGGACTATGGCTACACCTTC. Translation gives CASSLWGTEDYGYTF.

The chain links TRBV29-1 to TRBJ1-1, with D unresolved. Between the trimmed V and J ends, which lost 3 bases and 7 bases, there was a span of 12 bases. The CDR3 sequence is 12 residues long. Germline V gives CDR1 SQVTM, CDR2 ANQGSEA. This CDR3 is CSVDEGKGEAFF. In DNA form, the CDR3 reads TGCAGCGTTGACGAGGGTAAGGGTGAAGCTTTCTTT.

V gene TRBV7-2 combines with J gene TRBJ2-6, with TRBD2 matching over 8 bases. Germline V gives CDR1 SGHTA, CDR2 FQGNSA. CDR3 size: 17 residues. The junction had 8 bases not matched to a gene; V was cut back by 3 bases and J by 4 bases. The chain's CDR3 is CASSFRAGVWGANVLTF. CDR3 DNA: TGTGCCAGCAGCTTCCGAGCGGGAGTTTGGGGGGCCAACGTCCTGACTTTC.

This chain links TRBV28 with TRBJ2-1; no definite D call. Trimming took off 3 bases at V and 5 bases at J, with 17 bases between the two ends. This CDR3 spans 16 amino acids. The germline gives CDR1 MDHEN, CDR2 SYDVKM. CDR3 coding DNA: TGTGCCAGCAGTTTTCCCCTACGAGAGAGGCACAATGAGCAGTTCTTC. Translated, it gives CASSFPLRERHNEQFF.

The J gene is TRBJ2-3, the V gene TRBV5-1; the match to TRBD2 covers 8 bases. The CDR3 runs 16 residues. V shed 4 bases, J shed 3 bases, and the junction held 10 bases outside the gene matches. Germline loops: CDR1 SGHRS, CDR2 YFSETQ. In nucleotides, the CDR3 is TGCGCCAGCAGCCAGCAAACGGGGGGGCCGACAGATACGCAGTATTTT. This sequence encodes CASSQQTGGPTDTQYF.

J is TRBJ2-1 and V is TRBV11-2; 10 bases are shared with TRBD2. Germline CDR1 and CDR2: SGHAT and FQNNGV. The CDR3 spans 15 residues. With V trimmed by 6 bases and J by 7 bases, 9 bases remained unmatched. The chain's CDR3 is CASRPSGGQGNEQFF. The CDR3 DNA sequence: TGTGCCAGCAGGCCTAGCGGGGGACAAGGGAATGAGCAGTTCTTC.

The chain recombines TRBV28 with TRBJ1-2; 9 bases align to TRBD1. The CDR3 spans 14 residues. Trimming at V came to 6 bases and at J to 8 bases, leaving 10 bases not matched to a gene. Germline loops: CDR1 MDHEN, CDR2 SYDVKM. CDR3 DNA sequence: TGTGCCAGCAGCGGGACAGGGTGGGAGTGGGGCTACACCTTC. Translating it yields CASSGTGWEWGYTF.

This sequence joins TRBV27 and TRBJ2-1, with D possibly matching TRBD2 (6 bases). Germline CDR1 reads MNHEY; CDR2 reads SMNVEV (reference sequence). The CDR3 contains 15 residues. V gave up 2 bases and J gave up 1 base, with 9 bases separating them. The CDR3 nucleotides are TGTGCCAGCAGTTTAAGGAGCGGGTCCTACAATGAGCAGTTCTTC. Its translation: CASSLRSGSYNEQFF.

The CDR3 DNA follows: TGTGCCTGGAGTCGGACAGGCGGCGGGAACACTGAAGCTTTCTTT. It specifies CAWSRTGGGNTEAFF. The J gene is TRBJ1-1, the V gene TRBV30; 7 bases line up with TRBD1. V trimming: 2 bases; J trimming: 1 base; junction bases outside the gene matches: 7. The CDR3 runs 15 residues. CDR1 is GTSNPN, CDR2 SVGIG, per germline (reference sequence).

The rearrangement joins TRBV25-1 to TRBJ2-1; TRBD1 is a possible D gene (5 bases). Per the germline V gene, CDR1 is MGHDK and CDR2 is SYGVNS. V was trimmed by 1 base and J by 5 bases, leaving 12 bases between them. CDR3 length equals 15 residues. CDR3 protein: CASSELGQGNNEQFF. In DNA, the CDR3 is TGTGCCAGCAGTGAATTAGGGCAGGGAAACAATGAGCAGTTCTTC.

J is TRBJ1-6 and V is TRBV7-9, with D possibly matching TRBD1 (6 bases). The CDR3 is 15 residues long. Germline CDR1 SEHNR, CDR2 FQNEAQ (reference sequence). Trimming removed 1 base at V and 10 bases at J, with 14 bases between. CDR3 coding DNA: TGTGCCAGCAGCTTAGAGAGCAGGGGCGGGTCACCCCTCCACTTT. This encodes CASSLESRGGSPLHF.

This clone showed up just a few times. The chain carries TRBV10-3 and TRBJ1-6, with D hard to call. CDR1 and CDR2 from the germline V gene are ENHRY and SYGVKD. The CDR3 covers 16 residues. Trimming left V 3 bases short and J 5 bases short, with 14 bases between. The CDR3: CAISDKGTGNNSPLHF. The CDR3 DNA reads as TGTGCCATCAGTGATAAGGGAACGGGAAATAATTCACCCCTCCACTTT.